These 12 T cell receptor beta chains were sequenced from one sample in a study of T cell responses to AZD1222 COVID-19 vaccine. TCRdb keeps only in-frame clones here, not all; method: immunoSEQ multiplex PCR. The sample comprises roughly 93,000 clones, almost 90% of which are singletons, and 26% rests with the top ten. The sequencing here drew on peripheral blood, taken on day 0 of AZD1222 vaccination. These receptors all come from an adult in good health.

CDR3 loop: CATWDRIYEQYF. For the CDR3, the DNA is TGTGCCACCTGGGACAGGATCTACGAGCAGTACTTC. The V gene is TRBV27, the J gene TRBJ2-7; 8 bases line up with TRBD1. CDR1 and CDR2 (germline): MNHEY, SMNVEV (reference sequence). The CDR3 is made up of 12 amino acids. V lost 10 bases, J lost 3 bases, and 5 bases stayed unmatched.

This clone was found once. The rearrangement links TRBV7-3 to TRBJ2-6; unclear D gene. CDR1 is SGHTA, CDR2 FQGTGA, per germline. Between the trimmed V and J ends, which lost 4 bases and 3 bases, there was a span of 13 bases. The CDR3 extends over 16 amino acids. The CDR3 sequence: CASSSPGRRGANVLTF. The CDR3 nucleotides read TGTGCCAGCAGCTCCCCCGGGCGCCGTGGGGCCAACGTCCTGACTTTC.

The rearrangement uses TRBV30 and TRBJ2-1; possible D gene TRBD1, 6 bases. Per germline, CDR1 GTSNPN and CDR2 SVGIG (reference sequence). The CDR3 runs to 12 residues. Between the trimmed V and J ends, which lost 0 bases and 6 bases, there was a span of 6 bases. CDR3 DNA sequence: TGTGCCTGGAGTGTACAGGGCAATGAGCAGTTCTTC. Translated, it gives CAWSVQGNEQFF.

In its sample, this clone was seen once. This sequence joins TRBV7-3 and TRBJ2-3; D is unresolved. CDR1 is SGHTA and CDR2 is FQGTGA in the germline V gene. The V and J ends lost 5 bases and 0 bases respectively, with 9 bases between them. This CDR3 is 14 amino acids long. Here the CDR3 reads CASSLYPSTDTQYF. Here the CDR3 DNA reads TGTGCCAGCAGCCTATACCCTAGCACAGATACGCAGTATTTT.

This clone showed up just once. The chain links TRBV18 to TRBJ1-2; tentatively, D is TRBD1 (5 bases). The length of the CDR3 is 14 residues. V dropped 4 bases and J dropped 8 bases, with 17 bases sitting between them. CDR1 is KGHSH, CDR2 LQKENI, per germline. DNA for the CDR3: TGTGCCAGCTCACTGGGACCCGGGGCCGGGGGCTACACCTTC. Its protein is CASSLGPGAGGYTF.

V gene TRBV7-9 combines with J gene TRBJ2-2; D gene uncertain. In germline, CDR1 is SEHNR, CDR2 FQNEAQ (reference sequence). The CDR3 loop spans 14 amino acids. Deletions cut 5 bases from V and 6 bases from J, with 13 bases between. The CDR3 loop is CASSGSIQPGELFF. The DNA of the CDR3 is TGTGCCAGCAGCGGTAGCATACAACCCGGGGAGCTGTTTTTT.

The rearrangement uses TRBV28 and TRBJ2-3, with D maybe TRBD2 (6 bases). From germline, CDR1 is MDHEN and CDR2 SYDVKM. V was shortened by 4 bases and J by 7 bases, with 9 bases between the two germline ends. The CDR3 is 12 amino acids. CDR3 DNA: TGTGCCAGCAGTTCGACTAGACATACGCAGTATTTT. This codes for CASSSTRHTQYF.

The chain carries TRBV27 and TRBJ1-5; possible D gene TRBD1, 5 bases. Trimming cost V 4 bases and J 7 bases, with 14 bases left between them. In germline, CDR1 is MNHEY, CDR2 SMNVEV (reference sequence). The CDR3 totals 14 residues. In nucleotides, the CDR3 is TGTGCCAGCAGTTATACAGGCACTTTCCAGCCCCAGCATTTT. As protein: CASSYTGTFQPQHF.

The chain's CDR3 is CASSRRYREVTQYF. The CDR3 nucleotides are TGTGCCAGCAGCCGCCGCTACAGGGAAGTGACCCAGTACTTC. The chain joins TRBV7-2 to TRBJ2-5; D is perhaps TRBD1 (6 bases). The CDR3 is made up of 14 amino acids. V lost 5 bases and J 7 bases, leaving 17 bases between the germline ends. Germline V gene lookup returns CDR1 SGHTA and CDR2 FQGNSA.

The chain recombines TRBV7-9 with TRBJ2-1; 10 bases are a match to TRBD2. This CDR3 spans 15 amino acids. Losses at the gene ends were 4 bases for V and 3 bases for J; bases not matched to a gene: 3. Germline V gene sequence: CDR1 SEHNR, CDR2 FQNEAQ (reference sequence). CDR3 loop: CASSSSGSNYNEQFF. CDR3 bases: TGTGCCAGCAGCTCTAGCGGGAGCAACTACAATGAGCAGTTCTTC.

The chain couples TRBV30 to TRBJ2-7; 8 positions match TRBD2. The germline V gene encodes CDR1 GTSNPN and CDR2 SVGIG (reference sequence). After removal of 4 bases from V and 0 bases from J, the junction contained 5 bases not matched to a gene. The CDR3 runs to 14 residues. In DNA, the CDR3 is TGTGCCTGGACTAGCGGGCTGAACTCCTACGAGCAGTACTTC. It yields the protein CAWTSGLNSYEQYF.

This CDR3 is CASSLSRDRVHEQYF. The CDR3 bases are TGTGCCAGTAGTCTTAGCCGGGACAGGGTACACGAGCAGTACTTC. The chain uses TRBV19 and TRBJ2-7; 9 nucleotides match TRBD1. Trimming cost V 5 bases and J 5 bases; bases outside gene matches: 10. The CDR3 spans 15 residues. Germline assignment: CDR1 LNHDA and CDR2 SQIVND (reference sequence).